One and the same sample provided the 9 T cell receptor beta chains below, sequenced in a study of CXCR3-negative and CXCR3-positive naive CD8 T cells. cDNA libraries for TRB were generated by 5' RACE incorporating UMI labels. TCRdb reanalyzed the 5' RACE reads and collapses them to one entry per CDR3 protein, without DNA. The specimen's table records 100,000 to 150,000 distinct CDR3 sequences. Sequencing was carried out using naive CXCR3- CD8+ T cells from blood. Described subset: CD45RO-CCR7+CD27+CD95- naive CD8+ T cells lacking CXCR3 (TNR3-). Receptors were obtained from a human donor in good health. Some clones in this sample may be carry-over from other donors' samples.

This chain links TRBV7-6 with TRBJ2-2; TCRdb names TRBD2, which stays unverified in the absence of DNA. CDR3 length: 16 residues. CDR1 is SGHVS and CDR2 is FNYEAQ in the germline V gene. CDR3 protein: CASSLVASVYTGELFF.

The gene calls are TRBV28 and TRBJ2-7; checking the TCRdb D call of TRBD1 is not possible without DNA. Germline CDR1 and CDR2: MDHEN and SYDVKM. This CDR3 region has 14 residues. This CDR3 reads CASSPQGLNYEQYF.

The rearrangement links TRBV4-3 to TRBJ2-7; as DNA is missing, the TRBD2 call by TCRdb cannot be tested. The germline V gene has CDR1 LGHNA and CDR2 YSLEER. This CDR3 contains 16 residues. CDR3 residues: CASSQERVVSSYEQYF.

The gene calls are TRBV20-1 and TRBJ2-3; lacking DNA, the TRBD2 call made by TCRdb goes unchecked. The CDR3 has 13 residues. Germline CDR1 reads DFQATT; CDR2 reads SNEGSKA (reference sequence). The CDR3 protein is CSADKRRTDTQYF.

This chain joins TRBV7-9 and TRBJ2-1; there is no DNA to check the TCRdb D call of TRBD1. The V gene's germline CDR1 is SEHNR and CDR2 FQNEAQ (reference sequence). The CDR3 runs 15 residues. This chain's CDR3 is CASSLVLSGHDEQFF.

This chain joins TRBV12-3 or TRBV12-4 and TRBJ1-5; absent DNA, TCRdb's TRBD1 call cannot be checked. The CDR3 extends over 15 amino acids. The CDR3: CASTRTGIGYQPQHF.

The V and J genes are TRBV29-1 and TRBJ1-3. Germline CDR1 and CDR2: SQVTM and ANQGSEA. The CDR3 consists of 14 residues. The CDR3 sequence: CSVESGSSGNTIYF.

V usage is TRBV5-5 and J usage is TRBJ2-5; as DNA is missing, the TRBD1 call by TCRdb cannot be tested. This CDR3 region has 14 residues. Germline V gene data show CDR1 as SGHKS and CDR2 as YYEKEE (reference sequence). CDR3 protein: CASSLERTARAQYF. The full variable domain, in which reference TRBV5-5 and TRBJ2-5 provide the parts outside the CDR3, is DAGVTQSPTHLIKTRGQQVTLRCSPISGHKSVSWYQQVLGQGPQFIFQYYEKEERGRGNFPDRFSARQFPNYSSELNVNALLLGDSALYLCASSLERTARAQYFGPGTRLLVL.

The V call is TRBV29-1, the J call TRBJ1-2; lacking DNA, the TRBD1 call made by TCRdb goes unchecked. The CDR3 has 11 amino acids. CDR1 and CDR2 from the germline V gene are SQVTM and ANQGSEA. CDR3 residues: CSVAGGYGYTF.